A selection of T cell receptor beta chains follows, all from one sample in a study of T cells in Graves' hyperthyroidism and ophthalmopathy. TCRdb used MiXCR to reprocess the multiplex PCR reads, holding one entry per CDR3 protein. The sample includes fewer than 350,000 distinct CDR3 sequences, 15% to 20% of them seen just once. Sequencing input: blood. The receptors come from a man aged 50 to 59 with Graves' ophthalmopathy. Each CDR3 is given with its conserved first and last residue. Each record gives: J gene, V gene, CDR3 protein.

TRBJ2-3 | TRBV30 | CAWGLEREYF
TRBJ1-1 | TRBV2 | CASGEFMNTEAFF
TRBJ2-2 | TRBV5-1 | CASSPSPGIDTGELFF
TRBJ2-7 | TRBV4-1 | CASSQIPYNSGPYTYEQYF
TRBJ2-7 | TRBV11-1 | CASSSGTGASYEQYF
TRBJ1-5 | TRBV7-2 | CASSAYRTGTQPQHF
TRBJ2-2 | TRBV6-1 | CASSVARGPGELFF
TRBJ2-7 | TRBV6-2/TRBV6-3 | CASSSLTLAASSYEQYF
TRBJ1-3 | TRBV30 | CAWSGNTIYF
TRBJ2-3 | TRBV7-9 | CASSHTQLLAGVIDTQYF
TRBJ2-4 | TRBV6-1 | CASSVGTSGSSNIQYF
TRBJ2-1 | TRBV28 | CASSLLAGGREQFF
TRBJ2-7 | TRBV5-1 | CASSLWTSEISSYEQYF
TRBJ2-1 | TRBV10-3 | CAISESPSSYNEQFF
TRBJ2-5 | TRBV11-2 | CASSLAGGVGGTQYF
TRBJ2-7 | TRBV6-1 | CASSAGQGGYEQYF
TRBJ2-1 | TRBV15 | CATSTRGEGTQFF
TRBJ2-2 | TRBV19 | CASSMKRVGLASTGELFF
TRBJ2-1 | TRBV19 | CASSGRRINNEQFF
TRBJ2-3 | TRBV28 | CASSNTGGTDTQYF
TRBJ2-1 | TRBV7-9 | CASSLEIGSRNNEQFF
TRBJ2-3 | TRBV18 | CASSRISGRKPDTQYF
TRBJ1-5 | TRBV20-1 | CSAPRDSDQPQHF
TRBJ2-7 | TRBV11-1 | CASSPQGHAYEQYF
TRBJ1-5 | TRBV5-1 | CASSLGPTGNQPQHF
TRBJ2-1 | TRBV29-1 | CSVPKTGGRMNEQFF
TRBJ2-3 | TRBV3-1 | CASSQRSRGTDTQYF